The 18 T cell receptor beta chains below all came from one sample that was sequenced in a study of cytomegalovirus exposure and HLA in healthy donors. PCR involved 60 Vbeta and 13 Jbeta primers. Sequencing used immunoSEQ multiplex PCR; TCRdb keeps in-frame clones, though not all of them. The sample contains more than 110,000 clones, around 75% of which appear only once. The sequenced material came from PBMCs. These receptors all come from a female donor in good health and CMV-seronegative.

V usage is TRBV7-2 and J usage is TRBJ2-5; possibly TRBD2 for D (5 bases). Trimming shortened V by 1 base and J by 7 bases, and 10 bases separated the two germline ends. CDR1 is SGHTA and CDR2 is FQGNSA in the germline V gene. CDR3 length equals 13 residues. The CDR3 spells CASSLEARGTQYF. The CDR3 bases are TGTGCCAGCAGCTTAGAGGCACGGGGGACCCAGTACTTC. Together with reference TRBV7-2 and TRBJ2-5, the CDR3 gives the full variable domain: GAGVSQSPSNKVTEKGKDVELRCDPISGHTALYWYRQSLGQGLEFLIYFQGNSAPDKSGLPSDRFSAERTGGSVSTLTIQRTQQEDSAVYLCASSLEARGTQYFGPGTRLLVL.

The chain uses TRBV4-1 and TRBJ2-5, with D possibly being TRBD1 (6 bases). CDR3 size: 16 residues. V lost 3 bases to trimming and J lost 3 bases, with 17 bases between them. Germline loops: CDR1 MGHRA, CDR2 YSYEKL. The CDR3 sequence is CASSQGDRRGEETQYF. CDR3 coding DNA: TGCGCCAGCAGCCAGGGAGACAGGAGAGGCGAAGAGACCCAGTACTTC.

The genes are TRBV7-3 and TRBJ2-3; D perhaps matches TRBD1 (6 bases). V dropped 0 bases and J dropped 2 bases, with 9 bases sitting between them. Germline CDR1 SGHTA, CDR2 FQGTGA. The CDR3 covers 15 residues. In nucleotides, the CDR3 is TGTGCCAGCAGCTTAACGGGGGCCCCCACAGATACGCAGTATTTT. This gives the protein CASSLTGAPTDTQYF.

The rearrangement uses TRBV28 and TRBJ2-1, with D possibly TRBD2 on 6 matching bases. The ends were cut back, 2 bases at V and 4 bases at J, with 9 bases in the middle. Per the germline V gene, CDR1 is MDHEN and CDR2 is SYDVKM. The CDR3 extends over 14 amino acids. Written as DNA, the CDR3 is TGTGCCAGCAGTTTAGCGGGGATATACAATGAGCAGTTCTTC. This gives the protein CASSLAGIYNEQFF.

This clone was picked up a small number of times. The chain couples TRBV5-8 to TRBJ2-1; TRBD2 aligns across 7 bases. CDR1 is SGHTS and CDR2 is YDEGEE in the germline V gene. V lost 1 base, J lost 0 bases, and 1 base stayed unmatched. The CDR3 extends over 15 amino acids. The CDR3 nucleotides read TGTGCCAGCAGCTTGTGGACTAGCTCCTACAATGAGCAGTTCTTC. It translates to CASSLWTSSYNEQFF.

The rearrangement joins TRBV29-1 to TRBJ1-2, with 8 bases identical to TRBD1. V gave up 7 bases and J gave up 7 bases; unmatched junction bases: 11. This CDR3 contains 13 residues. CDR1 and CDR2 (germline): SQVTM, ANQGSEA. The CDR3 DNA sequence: TGCAGCGCGGCCGGGCAGGGGGCATGTGGCTACACCTTC. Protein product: CSAAGQGACGYTF.

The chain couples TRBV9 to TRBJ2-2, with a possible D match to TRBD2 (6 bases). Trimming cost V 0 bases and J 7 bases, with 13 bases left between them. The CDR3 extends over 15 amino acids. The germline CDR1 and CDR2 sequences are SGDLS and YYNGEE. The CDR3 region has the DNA TGTGCCAGCAGCGTAGTTGGGGACTTCCTCGGGGAGCTGTTTTTT. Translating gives CASSVVGDFLGELFF.

CDR3 region: CAWREDSLNSPLHF. Written as DNA, the CDR3 is TGTGCCTGGAGGGAGGACAGCCTTAATTCACCCCTCCACTTT. J is TRBJ1-6 and V is TRBV30; the D gene is possibly TRBD1 (6 bases). From germline, CDR1 is GTSNPN and CDR2 SVGIG (reference sequence). The V gene lost 3 bases and the J gene lost 6 bases, with 12 bases spanning the gap. The CDR3 is made up of 14 amino acids.

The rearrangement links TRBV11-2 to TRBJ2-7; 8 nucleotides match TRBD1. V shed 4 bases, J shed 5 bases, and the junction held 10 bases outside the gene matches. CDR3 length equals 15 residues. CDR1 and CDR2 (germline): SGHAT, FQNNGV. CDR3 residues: CASSYAGTGINEQYF. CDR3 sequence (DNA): TGTGCCAGCAGCTACGCCGGGACAGGTATCAACGAGCAGTACTTC. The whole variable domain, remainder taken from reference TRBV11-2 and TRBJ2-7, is EAGVAQSPRYKIIEKRQSVAFWCNPISGHATLYWYQQILGQGPKLLIQFQNNGVVDDSQLPKDRFSAERLKGVDSTLKIQPAKLEDSAVYLCASSYAGTGINEQYFGPGTRLTVT.

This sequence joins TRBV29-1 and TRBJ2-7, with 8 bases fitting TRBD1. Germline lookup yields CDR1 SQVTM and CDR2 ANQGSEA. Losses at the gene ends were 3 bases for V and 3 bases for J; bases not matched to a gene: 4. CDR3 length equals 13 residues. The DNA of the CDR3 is TGCAGCGTTGAGACAGGGGCGGGCTACGAGCAGTACTTC. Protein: CSVETGAGYEQYF.

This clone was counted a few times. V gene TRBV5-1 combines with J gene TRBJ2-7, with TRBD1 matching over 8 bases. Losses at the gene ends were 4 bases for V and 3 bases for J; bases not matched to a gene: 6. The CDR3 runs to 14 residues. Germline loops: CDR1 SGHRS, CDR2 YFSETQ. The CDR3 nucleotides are TGCGCCAGCAGCCCGGGACAGGAAGACTACGAGCAGTACTTC. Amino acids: CASSPGQEDYEQYF.

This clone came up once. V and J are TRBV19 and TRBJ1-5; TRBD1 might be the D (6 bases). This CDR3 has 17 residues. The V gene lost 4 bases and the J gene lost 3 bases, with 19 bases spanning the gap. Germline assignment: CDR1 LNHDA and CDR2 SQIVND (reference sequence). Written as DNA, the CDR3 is TGTGCCAGTAGTAAGGGGGGGGGTGCGGGCTACAATCAGCCCCAGCATTTT. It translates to CASSKGGGAGYNQPQHF. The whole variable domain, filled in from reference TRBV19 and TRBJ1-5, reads DGGITQSPKYLFRKEGQNVTLSCEQNLNHDAMYWYRQDPGQGLRLIYYSQIVNDFQKGDIAEGYSVSREKKESFPLTVTSAQKNPTAFYLCASSKGGGAGYNQPQHFGDGTRLSIL.

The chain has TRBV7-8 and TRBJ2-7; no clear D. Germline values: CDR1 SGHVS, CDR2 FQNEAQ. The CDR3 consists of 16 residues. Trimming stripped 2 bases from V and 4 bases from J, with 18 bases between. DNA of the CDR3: TGTGCCAGCAGCTTACGAGTATTACCGCAACGATACGAGCAGTACTTC. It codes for CASSLRVLPQRYEQYF.

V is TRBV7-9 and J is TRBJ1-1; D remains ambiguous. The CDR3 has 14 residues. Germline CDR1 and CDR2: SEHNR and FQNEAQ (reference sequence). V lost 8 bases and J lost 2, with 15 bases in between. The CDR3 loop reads CASGGGRKNTEAFF. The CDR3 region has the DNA TGTGCCAGCGGCGGAGGGAGGAAAAACACTGAAGCTTTCTTT.

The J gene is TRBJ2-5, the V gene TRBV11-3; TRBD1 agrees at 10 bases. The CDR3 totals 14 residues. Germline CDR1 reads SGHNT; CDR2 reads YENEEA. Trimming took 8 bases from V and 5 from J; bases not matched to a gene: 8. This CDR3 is CASSPRTGGETQYF. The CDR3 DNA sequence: TGTGCCAGCTCGCCCCGGACAGGGGGTGAGACCCAGTACTTC.

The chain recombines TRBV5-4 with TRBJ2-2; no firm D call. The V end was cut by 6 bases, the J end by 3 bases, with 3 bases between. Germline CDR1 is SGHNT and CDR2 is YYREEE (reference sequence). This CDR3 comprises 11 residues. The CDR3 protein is CASTDTGELFF. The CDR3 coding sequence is TGTGCCAGCACAGACACCGGGGAGCTGTTTTTT.

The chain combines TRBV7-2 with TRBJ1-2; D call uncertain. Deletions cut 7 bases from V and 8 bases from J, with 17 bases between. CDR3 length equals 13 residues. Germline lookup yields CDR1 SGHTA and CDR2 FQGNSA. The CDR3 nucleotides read TGTGCCAGCACCTTCGAGAGTGTGAGGGGCTACACCTTC. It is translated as CASTFESVRGYTF.

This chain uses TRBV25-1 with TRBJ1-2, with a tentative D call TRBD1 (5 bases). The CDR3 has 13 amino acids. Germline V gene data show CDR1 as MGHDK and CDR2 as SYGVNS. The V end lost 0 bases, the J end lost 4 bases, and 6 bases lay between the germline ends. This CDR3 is CASSEYQGYGYTF. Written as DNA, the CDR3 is TGTGCCAGCAGTGAATACCAGGGCTATGGCTACACCTTC.